This T cell receptor beta chain was captured in a study of OX40 agonist ivuxolimab in advanced cancers. This clone was detected only once. As yet, its antigen is unknown. The germline V gene encodes CDR1 KGHSH and CDR2 LQKENI. The ends were cut back, 6 bases at V and 3 bases at J, with 15 bases in the middle. The CDR3 runs 15 residues. Study-level findings and limits: At 0.1 to 3.0 mg/kg and by week 6, CD4+ and CD8+ T cells in the blood had expanded clonally.

Here immunoSEQ multiplex PCR was the method, and the copy in TCRdb shows in-frame clones only, minus some. This table holds some 41,000 clones, around 90% found once. The specimen was CD4+ or CD8+ T cells sorted from blood, collected in a trial of the OX40 agonist ivuxolimab. The TCR originated in an adult with an advanced solid tumor such as melanoma, head and neck, liver or kidney cancer. V is TRBV18 and J is TRBJ1-3; tentatively, D is TRBD1 (5 bases). CDR3 protein: CASSPSGRSGNTIYF. The CDR3 DNA is TGTGCCAGCTCTCCATCAGGGAGGAGTGGAAACACCATATATTTT.